A single sample is the source of the 31 T cell receptor beta chains below, sequenced in a study of blood T cell repertoires in COVID-19. Using immunoSEQ multiplex PCR, the repertoire was profiled, and TCRdb retains in-frame clones only, with some absent. The sample shows around 150,000 clones, 80% to 90% of them seen only once. Source material: peripheral blood. The origin of the receptors is a man between 65 and 85 years old with acute or convalescent COVID-19.

In its sample, this clone was seen once. This chain connects TRBV5-1 to TRBJ2-5; TRBD2 matches 8 bases. The CDR3 totals 13 residues. CDR1 and CDR2 (germline): SGHRS, YFSETQ. J lost 5 bases, V lost 0 bases, and 0 bases had no gene match. The CDR3 DNA is TGCGCCAGCAGCTTGGGGACTAGCGAGACCCAGTACTTC. It specifies CASSLGTSETQYF.

CDR3 amino acids: CASSQGASGSSYEQYF. The CDR3 DNA follows: TGCGCCAGCAGCCAAGGTGCTAGCGGGAGCTCCTACGAGCAGTACTTC. This chain joins TRBV4-1 and TRBJ2-7, with 10 positions matching TRBD2. Germline-derived CDR1 and CDR2 are MGHRA and YSYEKL. Trimming removed 1 base from V and 0 bases from J; junction bases left unmatched: 3. The CDR3 loop spans 16 amino acids.

The rearrangement uses TRBV6-5 and TRBJ2-3; the D is unclear. With 6 bases removed from V and 11 bases from J, the gap between germline ends came to 12 bases. CDR3 length: 11 amino acids. The germline CDR1 and CDR2 sequences are MNHEY and SVGAGI. In DNA form, the CDR3 reads TGTGCCAGCAGCTCTAGAGTAAGGCAGTATTTT. Its protein product is CASSSRVRQYF.

The gene calls are TRBV27 and TRBJ2-1; 13 nucleotides align to TRBD2. The CDR3 is 15 residues long. CDR1 MNHEY and CDR2 SMNVEV come from the germline V gene (reference sequence). V shed 6 bases, J shed 6 bases, and the junction held 5 bases outside the gene matches. CDR3 loop: CASSLGTSGTNEQFF. CDR3 coding DNA: TGTGCCAGCAGCCTCGGGACTAGCGGGACCAATGAGCAGTTCTTC.

This sequence joins TRBV10-3 and TRBJ1-2, with no clear D. Germline V gene sequence: CDR1 ENHRY, CDR2 SYGVKD. The V and J ends lost 4 bases and 7 bases respectively, with 7 bases between them. This CDR3 is built from 11 residues. CDR3 in amino acids: CAISAGGGYTF. CDR3 coding DNA: TGTGCCATCAGTGCGGGTGGTGGCTACACCTTC.

V and J are TRBV28 and TRBJ2-1; TRBD2 might be the D (6 bases). The CDR3 extends over 15 amino acids. Looked up from germline, CDR1 is MDHEN and CDR2 is SYDVKM. Trimming stripped 5 bases from V and 6 bases from J, with 17 bases between. This CDR3 reads CASSAPGAVGNEQFF. In DNA, the CDR3 is TGTGCCAGCAGTGCCCCGGGAGCTGTTGGCAATGAGCAGTTCTTC.

The V gene is TRBV18, the J gene TRBJ1-1, with 8 bases lining up with TRBD1. Per the germline V gene, CDR1 is KGHSH and CDR2 is LQKENI. CDR3 length: 14 amino acids. V trimming: 2 bases; J trimming: 5 bases; junction bases outside the gene matches: 4. CDR3 residues: CASSPGQGRTEAFF. CDR3 in DNA: TGTGCCAGCTCACCAGGACAGGGTCGGACTGAAGCTTTCTTT.

This clone was recorded once. The CDR3 DNA follows: TGTGCCACCAGCAGAACGACTAGCGGGTCCCACAATGAGCAGTTCTTC. Its translation is CATSRTTSGSHNEQFF. V is TRBV15 and J is TRBJ2-1, with 10 bases aligning to TRBD2. The V gene's germline CDR1 is LNHNV and CDR2 YYDKDF (reference sequence). V lost 2 bases, J lost 5 bases, and 6 bases stayed unmatched. The CDR3 sequence is 16 residues long. The entire variable domain, with the rest obtained from reference TRBV15 and TRBJ2-1, is as follows: DAMVIQNPRYQVTQFGKPVTLSCSQTLNHNVMYWYQQKSSQAPKLLFHYYDKDFNNEADTPDNFQSRRPNTSFCFLDIRSPGLGDTAMYLCATSRTTSGSHNEQFFGPGTRLTVL.

This rearrangement joins TRBV20-1 to TRBJ2-5; D remains unclear. CDR3 length: 14 residues. Germline CDR1 and CDR2: DFQATT and SNEGSKA (reference sequence). V lost 3 bases and J lost 2, with 13 bases in between. The CDR3 bases are TGCAGTGCTAGTGTGCCTGGGCGTCAAGAGACCCAGTACTTC. Residues: CSASVPGRQETQYF.

V and J are TRBV2 and TRBJ1-1; TRBD1 might be the D (6 bases). V was cut by 9 bases and J by 6 bases, with 14 bases left in between. CDR1 is SNHLY, CDR2 FYNNEI, per germline. The CDR3 is made up of 12 amino acids. CDR3 sequence: CARHRDDAEAFF. DNA for the CDR3: TGTGCCAGACACAGGGACGACGCTGAAGCTTTCTTT.

The rearrangement links TRBV11-2 to TRBJ1-1; 10 nucleotides align to TRBD1. Germline-derived CDR1 and CDR2 are SGHAT and FQNNGV. CDR3 length equals 14 residues. Trimming removed 5 bases from V and 5 bases from J; junction bases left unmatched: 5. CDR3 residues: CASSPDRGRTEAFF. CDR3 in DNA: TGTGCCAGCAGCCCGGACAGGGGGAGGACTGAAGCTTTCTTT.

Only a few counts were recorded for this clone. The chain couples TRBV28 to TRBJ2-7; 8 nucleotides agree with TRBD1. Germline V CDR1 and CDR2: MDHEN, SYDVKM. Losses at the gene ends were 5 bases for V and 9 bases for J; bases not matched to a gene: 9. The CDR3 runs to 13 residues. In nucleotides, the CDR3 is TGTGCCAGCAGTCGCCCGACAGGGGTTCGGCAGTACTTC. This translates into CASSRPTGVRQYF.

The CDR3 region has the DNA TGCGCCAGCAGCTTGGGGGGACAGCGCTACGAGCAGTACTTC. Translation: CASSLGGQRYEQYF. The rearrangement links TRBV5-1 to TRBJ2-7; 7 bases agree with TRBD1. Germline V gene sequence: CDR1 SGHRS, CDR2 YFSETQ. The CDR3 consists of 14 residues. V shed 0 bases, J shed 3 bases, and the junction held 3 bases outside the gene matches. The whole variable domain, remainder taken from reference TRBV5-1 and TRBJ2-7, is KAGVTQTPRYLIKTRGQQVTLSCSPISGHRSVSWYQQTPGQGLQFLFEYFSETQRNKGNFPGRFSGRQFSNSRSEMNVSTLELGDSALYLCASSLGGQRYEQYFGPGTRLTVT.

This clone occurred a few times. The CDR3 loop is CASSNRDREVDEQFF. CDR3 coding DNA: TGTGCCAGCAGCAACCGGGACAGGGAGGTAGATGAGCAGTTCTTC. The rearrangement joins TRBV7-9 to TRBJ2-1; TRBD1 aligns across 9 bases. After removal of 5 bases from V and 8 bases from J, the junction contained 10 bases not matched to a gene. CDR3 size: 15 residues. CDR1 and CDR2 (germline): SEHNR, FQNEAQ (reference sequence). Looking up the rest from reference TRBV7-9 and TRBJ2-1 gives the full variable domain: DTGVSQNPRHKITKRGQNVTFRCDPISEHNRLYWYRQTLGQGPEFLTYFQNEAQLEKSRLLSDRFSAERPKGSFSTLEIQRTEQGDSAMYLCASSNRDREVDEQFFGPGTRLTVL.

Here the CDR3 DNA reads TGTGCCAGCAGTTTAGTGGGGAGACAGCCCCAGCATTTT. This encodes CASSLVGRQPQHF. This sequence joins TRBV12-3 or TRBV12-4 and TRBJ1-5; D gene uncertain. The CDR3 runs to 13 residues. Trimming removed 1 base from V and 7 bases from J, with 8 bases in between.

This clone appeared a single time. This rearrangement joins TRBV10-3 to TRBJ2-2; 8 nucleotides match TRBD1. Germline CDR1 and CDR2: ENHRY and SYGVKD. J gave up 4 bases and V 4 bases, and 2 bases lay outside the gene matches. The CDR3 is made up of 14 amino acids. CDR3 bases: TGTGCCATCAGTGGCGGACAGGGCACCGGGGAGCTGTTTTTT. Its protein product is CAISGGQGTGELFF.

This chain links TRBV2 with TRBJ2-3, with no clear D. Trimming stripped 4 bases from V and 6 bases from J, with 11 bases between. CDR1 is SNHLY, CDR2 FYNNEI, per germline. The CDR3 loop spans 13 amino acids. CDR3 region: CASSGMMRDTQYF. The DNA of the CDR3 is TGTGCCAGCAGTGGCATGATGAGGGATACGCAGTATTTT.

The rearrangement links TRBV19 to TRBJ2-3; TRBD2 matches at 7 bases. V was clipped by 1 base and J by 2 bases; unmatched bases: 3. Germline CDR1 reads LNHDA; CDR2 reads SQIVND (reference sequence). The CDR3 covers 15 residues. The CDR3 DNA reads TGTGCCAGTAGTATAGCTAGCGGACACACAGATACGCAGTATTTT. This codes for CASSIASGHTDTQYF.

V usage is TRBV11-2 and J usage is TRBJ2-7; D might be TRBD2 (6 bases). The CDR3 is made up of 16 amino acids. Trimming took 1 base from V and 3 from J, leaving 16 bases between them. Germline V gene sequence: CDR1 SGHAT, CDR2 FQNNGV. Here the CDR3 DNA reads TGTGCCAGCAGCTTAGGGGTGGGAGGCCAACTCTACGAGCAGTACTTC. Translated, it gives CASSLGVGGQLYEQYF. The full variable domain, with the rest looked up from reference TRBV11-2 and TRBJ2-7, is EAGVAQSPRYKIIEKRQSVAFWCNPISGHATLYWYQQILGQGPKLLIQFQNNGVVDDSQLPKDRFSAERLKGVDSTLKIQPAKLEDSAVYLCASSLGVGGQLYEQYFGPGTRLTVT.

This clone was recorded once. V usage is TRBV28 and J usage is TRBJ1-5; tentative D call: TRBD1 (6 bases). V was pared by 1 base and J by 6 bases, with 19 bases between. Germline-derived CDR1 and CDR2 are MDHEN and SYDVKM. The CDR3 covers 17 residues. The CDR3 reads CASSLYRGGRGVQPQHF. The CDR3 bases are TGTGCCAGCAGTTTATATAGGGGGGGCAGGGGCGTTCAGCCCCAGCATTTT. The full variable domain, completed using reference TRBV28 and TRBJ1-5, is DVKVTQSSRYLVKRTGEKVFLECVQDMDHENMFWYRQDPGLGLRLIYFSYDVKMKEKGDIPEGYSVSREKKERFSLILESASTNQTSMYLCASSLYRGGRGVQPQHFGDGTRLSIL.

The chain couples TRBV4-1 to TRBJ2-2; 9 bases are a match to TRBD1. Trimming removed 5 bases from V and 5 bases from J; junction bases left unmatched: 3. CDR1 MGHRA and CDR2 YSYEKL come from the germline V gene. The CDR3 extends over 14 amino acids. The CDR3 here is CASSWGQGTGELFF. In DNA form, the CDR3 reads TGCGCCAGCAGCTGGGGACAGGGAACCGGGGAGCTGTTTTTT.

V usage is TRBV11-2 and J usage is TRBJ2-3; D possibly corresponds to TRBD2 (5 bases). The germline V gene encodes CDR1 SGHAT and CDR2 FQNNGV. This CDR3 comprises 14 residues. Trimming removed 0 bases at V and 5 bases at J, with 9 bases between. The CDR3 loop reads CASSLDRGLDTQYF. CDR3 nucleotide sequence: TGTGCCAGCAGCTTAGATCGGGGTCTAGATACGCAGTATTTT.

This chain joins TRBV6-5 and TRBJ2-7; TRBD1 matches at 9 bases. Germline CDR1 is MNHEY and CDR2 is SVGAGI. The CDR3 contains 13 residues. Trimming at V came to 8 bases and at J to 2 bases, leaving 4 bases not matched to a gene. The CDR3 protein is CASRDRDPYEQYF. DNA of the CDR3: TGTGCCAGCCGGGACAGGGACCCCTACGAGCAGTACTTC.

V usage is TRBV5-1 and J usage is TRBJ2-1; 10 bases agree with TRBD1. The CDR3 loop spans 15 amino acids. Germline V gene data show CDR1 as SGHRS and CDR2 as YFSETQ. V shed 4 bases, J shed 7 bases, and the junction held 8 bases outside the gene matches. CDR3 sequence: CASSVNGQGVNEQFF. The CDR3 region has the DNA TGCGCCAGCAGCGTGAACGGACAGGGGGTAAATGAGCAGTTCTTC.

There are a few counts of this clone. The chain carries TRBV27 and TRBJ2-1; 10 bases map to TRBD2. Germline lookup yields CDR1 MNHEY and CDR2 SMNVEV (reference sequence). This CDR3 contains 16 residues. Trimming removed 5 bases from V and 5 bases from J; junction bases left unmatched: 9. CDR3 in amino acids: CASSESSGRGHNEQFF. The CDR3 DNA sequence: TGTGCCAGCAGTGAATCTAGCGGGAGAGGCCACAATGAGCAGTTCTTC.

The chain is built from TRBV2 and TRBJ2-1, with 10 bases lining up with TRBD2. Germline CDR1 and CDR2: SNHLY and FYNNEI. V was pared by 6 bases and J by 7 bases, with 9 bases of the junction left unmatched. CDR3 length: 15 amino acids. The CDR3 DNA reads TGTGCCAGCAGATCCGGGACTAGCGCTAGGAATGAGCAGTTCTTC. Translated: CASRSGTSARNEQFF.

The gene calls are TRBV27 and TRBJ2-7; 7 bases are a match to TRBD1. CDR3 length: 14 residues. Germline V CDR1 and CDR2: MNHEY, SMNVEV (reference sequence). V dropped 6 bases and J dropped 2; count of bases not matched to a gene: 7. The chain's CDR3 is CASRTGTAPYEQYF. Here the CDR3 DNA reads TGTGCCAGCAGAACCGGGACAGCTCCCTACGAGCAGTACTTC.

The table lists this clone with a count of one. The V call is TRBV6-5, the J call TRBJ2-1, with 10 bases fitting TRBD2. Trimming took 7 bases from V and 4 from J; bases not matched to a gene: 7. Per germline, CDR1 MNHEY and CDR2 SVGAGI. The CDR3 loop spans 15 amino acids. The CDR3 sequence: CASTGGTSVYNEQFF. CDR3 in DNA: TGTGCCAGCACCGGGGGGACTAGCGTATACAATGAGCAGTTCTTC.

The genes are TRBV4-3 and TRBJ1-2; D ambiguous. CDR3 length: 15 residues. Trimming cost V 1 base and J 4 bases, with 13 bases left between them. Germline CDR1 and CDR2: LGHNA and YSLEER. The CDR3 protein is CASSQGLGTFYGYTF. The CDR3 DNA sequence: TGCGCCAGCAGCCAAGGCCTAGGAACTTTCTATGGCTACACCTTC.

This chain connects TRBV7-6 to TRBJ2-3; no firm D call. This CDR3 is 15 amino acids long. Germline V lookup: CDR1 SGHVS, CDR2 FNYEAQ. V was shortened by 1 base and J by 2 bases, with 10 bases between the two germline ends. The CDR3 nucleotides read TGTGCCAGCAGCTTAGGGCAGGCCTACACAGATACGCAGTATTTT. Translated: CASSLGQAYTDTQYF.

V usage is TRBV9 and J usage is TRBJ1-1, with D possibly being TRBD1 (6 bases). Germline-derived CDR1 and CDR2 are SGDLS and YYNGEE. CDR3 length: 14 amino acids. The V and J ends lost 3 bases and 5 bases respectively, with 14 bases between them. CDR3 region: CASSDGQGMTEAFF. Here the CDR3 DNA reads TGTGCCAGCAGCGACGGGCAGGGGATGACTGAAGCTTTCTTT.